These 9 T cell receptor beta chains were sequenced from one sample in a study of CD8+ T cells in alopecia areata. Sequencing templates came from extracted RNA that was reverse transcribed into cDNA. Assay: immunoSEQ multiplex PCR; the TCRdb copy retains only in-frame clones and omits some. The sample carries about 130,000 clones, around 49% recorded once. This sample comprised CD8+ T cells sorted from blood, obtained at week 0. Receptors were obtained from a human donor with alopecia areata.

This clone was recorded a few times. J is TRBJ2-7 and V is TRBV11-1; tentatively, D is TRBD2 (5 bases). Trimming cost V 5 bases and J 3 bases, with 17 bases left between them. The CDR3 sequence is 15 residues long. From germline, CDR1 is SGHAT and CDR2 FQDESV (reference sequence). CDR3 bases: TGTGCCAGCAGCCCGTCCCAACGGGAACGCTACGAGCAGTACTTC. Translating it yields CASSPSQRERYEQYF.

In its sample, this clone was seen a few times. The chain carries TRBV18 and TRBJ2-1, with 12 bases matching TRBD1. The CDR3 has 13 residues. Germline CDR1 reads KGHSH; CDR2 reads LQKENI. V lost 5 bases to trimming and J lost 15 bases; unmatched junction nucleotides: 8. This CDR3 reads CASSSRDRGPGFF. CDR3 nucleotides: TGTGCCAGCTCATCCCGGGACAGGGGGCCTGGGTTCTTC. Filled out from reference TRBV18 and TRBJ2-1, the complete variable domain reads NAGVMQNPRHLVRRRGQEARLRCSPMKGHSHVYWYRQLPEEGLKFMVYLQKENIIDESGMPKERFSAEFPKEGPSILRIQQVVRGDSAAYFCASSSRDRGPGFFGPGTRLTVL.

The chain links TRBV5-4 to TRBJ2-7; D gene uncertain. Germline values: CDR1 SGHNT, CDR2 YYREEE (reference sequence). Trimming pared 4 bases from V and 4 bases from J, leaving 15 bases between. The length of the CDR3 is 14 residues. The chain's CDR3 is CASSRAPGLYEQYF. The CDR3 nucleotides are TGTGCCAGCAGCCGGGCTCCCGGCCTTTACGAGCAGTACTTC.

The V gene is TRBV7-9, the J gene TRBJ2-3; 11 bases are a match to TRBD2. The V segment lost 5 bases and the J segment 2 bases; nucleotides outside the gene matches: 3. Looked up from germline, CDR1 is SEHNR and CDR2 is FQNEAQ (reference sequence). The CDR3 is 15 residues long. The CDR3 loop is CASSPLAGVTDTQYF. The CDR3, as DNA: TGTGCCAGCAGCCCACTAGCGGGGGTCACAGATACGCAGTATTTT.

The J gene is TRBJ2-5, the V gene TRBV5-4, with TRBD1 matching over 9 bases. This CDR3 has 15 residues. Trimming cost V 4 bases and J 5 bases; bases outside gene matches: 9. Per the germline V gene, CDR1 is SGHNT and CDR2 is YYREEE (reference sequence). The CDR3 loop is CASSPVGQGVETQYF. CDR3 nucleotide sequence: TGTGCCAGCAGCCCGGTGGGACAGGGAGTGGAGACCCAGTACTTC.

This sequence joins TRBV30 and TRBJ2-1; D perhaps matches TRBD1 (6 bases). This CDR3 is 13 amino acids long. With 0 bases removed from V and 3 bases from J, the gap between germline ends came to 6 bases. Germline V gives CDR1 GTSNPN, CDR2 SVGIG (reference sequence). The CDR3 is CAWSVGGYNEQFF. Written as DNA, the CDR3 is TGTGCCTGGAGTGTAGGGGGCTACAATGAGCAGTTCTTC.

The V gene is TRBV4-1, the J gene TRBJ1-2; unclear D gene. Germline V gene data show CDR1 as MGHRA and CDR2 as YSYEKL. V was trimmed by 0 bases and J by 5 bases, leaving 13 bases between them. The CDR3 covers 15 residues. The DNA of the CDR3 is TGCGCCAGCAGCCAAGATAGCGGCATCGGGTATGGCTACACCTTC. Amino acids: CASSQDSGIGYGYTF.

In its sample, this clone was seen a few times. V is TRBV27 and J is TRBJ2-3; TRBD2 aligns across 12 bases. Germline CDR1 MNHEY, CDR2 SMNVEV (reference sequence). The CDR3 is made up of 17 amino acids. J lost 3 bases, V lost 2 bases, and 6 bases had no gene match. CDR3 bases: TGTGCCAGCAGTTTAATCCTAGCGGGGGGGCTTACAGATACGCAGTATTTT. It is translated as CASSLILAGGLTDTQYF.

This chain connects TRBV7-2 to TRBJ2-7; a possible D gene is TRBD1 (6 bases). The CDR3 spans 15 residues. V was shortened by 3 bases and J by 2 bases, with 14 bases between the two germline ends. Germline CDR1 SGHTA, CDR2 FQGNSA. The CDR3 reads CASSFPRDITYEQYF. CDR3 nucleotide sequence: TGTGCCAGCAGCTTTCCCCGGGACATCACCTACGAGCAGTACTTC. The variable domain in full, with the rest retrieved from reference TRBV7-2 and TRBJ2-7, is GAGVSQSPSNKVTEKGKDVELRCDPISGHTALYWYRQSLGQGLEFLIYFQGNSAPDKSGLPSDRFSAERTGGSVSTLTIQRTQQEDSAVYLCASSFPRDITYEQYFGPGTRLTVT.